Below are 7 T cell receptor beta chains sequenced from a single sample in a study of T cells after yellow fever vaccination. TCRdb ran MiXCR on the 5' RACE reads and lists one entry per CDR3 protein. The sample holds about 68,000 distinct CDR3 sequences; over 6.5% are singletons and the top ten take under 45%. The sample consisted of CD8+ T cells sorted from PBMCs, taken around 45 days after the first yellow fever vaccination. The receptors here all came from a man between 18 and 35 years old who received the YFV17D yellow fever vaccine.

This clonotype was detected only a few times. The chain has TRBV5-6 and TRBJ2-1; perhaps D is TRBD1 or TRBD2 (5 bases each). Trimming took 1 base from V and 2 from J, leaving 10 bases between them. The CDR3 has 15 residues. Germline assignment: CDR1 SGHDT and CDR2 YYEEEE. CDR3: CASSLRDHTYNEQFF. For the CDR3, the DNA is TGTGCCAGCAGCTTGAGGGACCATACCTACAATGAGCAGTTCTTC.

The V gene is TRBV7-9, the J gene TRBJ1-1; the D gene is possibly TRBD1 (5 bases). CDR1 and CDR2 (germline): SEHNR, FQNEAQ (reference sequence). V was trimmed by 0 bases and J by 7 bases, leaving 6 bases between them. This CDR3 spans 12 amino acids. CDR3 loop: CASSLAGVEAFF. The CDR3 DNA follows: TGTGCCAGCAGCTTAGCGGGGGTTGAAGCTTTCTTT. Supplemented by reference TRBV7-9 and TRBJ1-1, the full variable domain reads DTGVSQNPRHKITKRGQNVTFRCDPISEHNRLYWYRQTLGQGPEFLTYFQNEAQLEKSRLLSDRFSAERPKGSFSTLEIQRTEQGDSAMYLCASSLAGVEAFFGQGTRLTVV.

This sequence joins TRBV7-3 and TRBJ2-1, with D perhaps TRBD2 (7 bases). V lost 2 bases and J lost 7, with 12 bases in between. The CDR3 has 14 residues. Germline CDR1 reads SGHTA; CDR2 reads FQGTGA. The CDR3 coding sequence is TGTGCCAGCAGCTTATGGGGGGGCGGGAATGAGCAGTTCTTC. Protein: CASSLWGGGNEQFF.

In this sample, this clonotype turned up many times. J is TRBJ2-3 and V is TRBV6-1; TRBD2 might be the D (5 bases). Trimming took 7 bases from V and 0 from J, leaving 11 bases between them. Germline V gene lookup returns CDR1 MNHNS and CDR2 SASEGT. The CDR3 consists of 14 residues. CDR3 DNA: TGTGCCAGCAAAAAACTAGACAGCACAGATACGCAGTATTTT. This codes for CASKKLDSTDTQYF.

This clonotype was seen ten or more times. The chain uses TRBV4-2 and TRBJ2-5, with a tentative D call TRBD1 (6 bases). The CDR3 contains 15 residues. V was clipped by 0 bases and J by 10 bases, with 18 bases between them. Per the germline V gene, CDR1 is LGHNA and CDR2 is YNFKEQ. CDR3 DNA sequence: TGTGCCAGCAGCCAAGAACAGGGTGGACCACTGGTCCAGTACTTC. Amino acids: CASSQEQGGPLVQYF.

This clonotype was observed many times. V usage is TRBV11-1 and J usage is TRBJ2-1, with TRBD2 matching over 7 bases. CDR3 length: 20 residues. Per the germline V gene, CDR1 is SGHAT and CDR2 is FQDESV (reference sequence). V was clipped by 4 bases and J by 1 base; unmatched bases: 19. The CDR3 bases are TGTGCCAGCAGCTCCTCCCTGGCCAGCGGGGAATTCTATTCCTACAATGAGCAGTTCTTC. Amino acid sequence: CASSSSLASGEFYSYNEQFF.

This clonotype was found many times. The genes are TRBV30 and TRBJ2-1; TRBD2 agrees at 8 bases. Germline values: CDR1 GTSNPN, CDR2 SVGIG (reference sequence). Germline trimming cut 4 bases from V and 0 bases from J; bases unmatched to any gene: 8. This CDR3 comprises 16 residues. The DNA for the CDR3 is TGTGCCTGGAAACAGCGGGGGAGCACCTCCTACAATGAGCAGTTCTTC. Encoded protein: CAWKQRGSTSYNEQFF.